This entry is about one T cell receptor (beta chain). Its antigen is undetermined. Profiling relied on immunoSEQ multiplex PCR, and the TCRdb table lists in-frame clones only, not all of them. The profile shows about 120,000 clones, roughly 86% of them singletons. The entry originates in a study of T cell responses to AZD1222 COVID-19 vaccine. Study-level results: Vaccine-associated CD4 TCRs ranged over spike, dominating at 160-218 and 743-854. Donors were largely white British and mainly female; clonal diversity was possibly underestimated. In the spike-specific TCR repertoire, nearly half reportedly target unmutated variant regions. Rises in breadth and depth of Spike-specific TCRs came after two AZD1222 doses.

Germline values: CDR1 MNHEY, CDR2 SMNVEV (reference sequence). CDR3 length: 14 residues. Germline trimming cut 6 bases from V and 5 bases from J; bases unmatched to any gene: 9. This chain uses TRBV27 with TRBJ1-2; 7 nucleotides agree with TRBD1. The clonotype was recovered from an adult in good health. This material consisted of peripheral blood, taken on day 0 of AZD1222 vaccination. The CDR3 loop is CASSLGQSGYGYTF. CDR3 coding DNA: TGTGCCAGCAGCCTGGGACAGTCAGGGTATGGCTACACCTTC.